This T cell receptor beta chain was recovered during a study of post-analysis software for immune sequencing data. Note on this clonotype: The antigen remains unidentified.

The CDR3 spans 13 residues. V lost 3 bases and J lost 0, with 5 bases in between. TCR beta cDNA libraries included unique molecular identifiers. TCRdb called the PCR reads again in MiXCR, with one record for every CDR3 protein. The sample gives more than 500,000 distinct CDR3 sequences, under 40% of which show up once; about 5.6% is in the top ten. Findings and limits, study-wide: Strong co-clustering by F measure linked samples that shared a preparation batch. Roughly five TRBV segments were more frequent in patients than controls; TRBV5-6, TRBV5-1 and TRBV20-1 belonged to this group.

What was sequenced was blood. This sequence was found in a girl between 2 and 17 years old with multiple sclerosis. V gene TRBV12-3 or TRBV12-4 combines with J gene TRBJ1-2, with no clear D. The CDR3 sequence is CASSFSPNYGYTF. In DNA form, the CDR3 reads TGTGCCAGCAGTTTTTCTCCTAACTATGGCTACACCTTC.